The 9 T cell receptor beta chains listed next were all sequenced from one sample in a study of blood T cell repertoires in COVID-19 (dated by TCRdb to about 2020). Library preparation used the immunoSEQ multiplex PCR assay. The clones in this table, taken by TCRdb from immuneACCESS, are in-frame only. Not every clone is retained; where verified, under half of the shortfall comes from an unresolved V gene, and the cause of the rest is unknown. This sample has about 99,000 clones in its table, and 85% to 90% of those were observed once. The ten most abundant clones make up less than 4% of the sample. The sample was peripheral blood. These receptors all come from a human donor in a cohort sampled during active COVID-19.

The chain is built from TRBV5-1 and TRBJ2-3, with 16 bases that match TRBD2. The junction had 8 bases not matched to a gene; V was cut back by 3 bases and J by 7 bases. Germline V gene lookup returns CDR1 SGHRS and CDR2 YFSETQ. The CDR3 has 17 residues. The CDR3 region is CASSSGTSGRAAYTQYF. CDR3 coding DNA: TGCGCCAGCAGCTCAGGGACTAGCGGGAGGGCCGCATATACGCAGTATTTT.

The CDR3 here is CASSLHGTSGHTDTQYF. The DNA for the CDR3 is TGTGCCAGCAGCCTACATGGGACTAGCGGCCACACAGATACGCAGTATTTT. The rearrangement uses TRBV9 and TRBJ2-3; TRBD2 aligns across 11 bases. The CDR3 consists of 17 residues. In germline, CDR1 is SGDLS, CDR2 YYNGEE. After removal of 4 bases from V and 2 bases from J, the junction contained 9 bases not matched to a gene.

V is TRBV7-3 and J is TRBJ1-3, with D possibly matching TRBD1 (5 bases). This CDR3 has 16 amino acids. The ends were cut back, 0 bases at V and 0 bases at J, with 9 bases in the middle. Germline CDR1 and CDR2: SGHTA and FQGTGA. The CDR3 loop is CASSLTGGSSGNTIYF. The CDR3 DNA reads as TGTGCCAGCAGCTTAACCGGGGGGAGCTCTGGAAACACCATATATTTT.

This chain joins TRBV5-1 and TRBJ2-2, with TRBD2 identical over 13 bases. J gave up 4 bases and V 2 bases, and 5 bases lay outside the gene matches. Germline V gives CDR1 SGHRS, CDR2 YFSETQ. This CDR3 spans 17 amino acids. DNA for the CDR3: TGCGCCAGCAGCTTAGGACTAGCGGGGGTTGGCACCGGGGAGCTGTTTTTT. It encodes CASSLGLAGVGTGELFF.

The chain uses TRBV18 and TRBJ2-3; TRBD2 matches 12 bases. V shed 3 bases and J 3 bases; nucleotides not matched to a gene: 4. CDR3 length equals 16 residues. Germline CDR1 and CDR2: KGHSH and LQKENI. CDR3 in DNA: TGTGCCAGCTCACCCCTAGCGGGAGGGCCGACAGATACGCAGTATTTT. This encodes CASSPLAGGPTDTQYF.

CDR3 nucleotide sequence: TGTGCCAGTAGTATAGCGAGGGCCGCTCAGCCCCAGCATTTT. Translation gives CASSIARAAQPQHF. V and J are TRBV19 and TRBJ1-5; D call uncertain. The CDR3 consists of 14 residues. Germline CDR1 LNHDA, CDR2 SQIVND (reference sequence). V lost 1 base and J lost 6, with 10 bases in between.

This chain links TRBV3-1 (or the pseudogene TRBV3-2) with TRBJ2-1, with D perhaps TRBD1 (6 bases). The CDR3 length is 15 residues. Looked up from germline, CDR1 is LGHDT and CDR2 is YNNKEL (reference sequence). Trimming removed 1 base from V and 2 bases from J, with 9 bases in between. The CDR3 DNA follows: TGTGCCAGCAGCCAAGGCAGGGGCACCTACAATGAGCAGTTCTTC. Translated, it gives CASSQGRGTYNEQFF.

The gene calls are TRBV6-2 or TRBV6-3 and TRBJ2-3; D gene unclear. This CDR3 region has 14 residues. Germline loops: CDR1 MNHEY, CDR2 SVGEGT. The V gene lost 2 bases and the J gene lost 5 bases, with 11 bases spanning the gap. CDR3 loop: CASSYGQAGDTQYF. The CDR3 bases are TGTGCCAGCAGTTACGGGCAAGCAGGAGATACGCAGTATTTT.

The chain links TRBV3-1 (or the pseudogene TRBV3-2) to TRBJ2-5; tentatively, D is TRBD2 (6 bases). V lost 4 bases, J lost 1 base, and 10 bases lay in between. The V gene's germline CDR1 is LGHDT and CDR2 YNNKEL (reference sequence). This CDR3 is 14 amino acids long. This CDR3 reads CASSLGTVQETQYF. As DNA, the CDR3 is TGTGCCAGCAGCCTCGGGACTGTCCAAGAGACCCAGTACTTC.